This T cell receptor beta chain came from a study of OX40 agonist ivuxolimab in advanced cancers. Study information: An anti-OX40 (CD134) antibody with agonistic activity, ivuxolimab, was administered to patients. Patients received intravenous ivuxolimab every 2 weeks at 0.01 to 10 mg/kg. Points from the study as a whole: CD4+ T cells averaged fewer expanded clones than CD8+ T cells. Antigen specificity of clonally expanded peripheral T cells was not established.

The CDR3 length is 16 residues. CDR1 is SGHAT, CDR2 FQNNGV, per germline. V lost 5 bases to trimming and J lost 0 bases, with 13 bases between them. Generated by immunoSEQ multiplex PCR, the TCRdb table keeps only in-frame clones and is missing some. The table includes tens of thousands of clones, 65% to 75% detected once. In the case of this clone: Its antigen is currently unknown.

The starting material was CD4+ or CD8+ T cells sorted from blood, obtained in a trial of the OX40 agonist ivuxolimab. This chain connects TRBV11-2 to TRBJ1-4; weak D call: TRBD1 (5 bases). The sequence was collected from an adult with an advanced solid tumor such as melanoma, head and neck, liver or kidney cancer. DNA for the CDR3: TGTGCCAGCAGCCTAGGGACCGCTGCAACTAATGAAAAACTGTTTTTT. Amino acid sequence: CASSLGTAATNEKLFF.